This is a list of T cell receptor beta chains from one sample in a study of OX40 agonist ivuxolimab in advanced cancers. Generated by immunoSEQ multiplex PCR, the TCRdb table keeps only in-frame clones and is missing some. The data hold some 65,000 clones, with roughly 87% observed a single time. Sequenced here: CD4+ or CD8+ T cells sorted from blood, sampled in a trial of the OX40 agonist ivuxolimab. These receptors originate from an adult with an advanced solid tumor such as melanoma, head and neck, liver or kidney cancer. Each CDR3 is given with its conserved first and last residue. Fields, in order: J gene, V gene, CDR3 length, D gene, clone size, CDR3 protein, CDR3 DNA. The D gene is left open where the match is weak. The size entry is marked missing in some rows and otherwise reads once, few, many or a size class.

J gene: TRBJ2-3; V gene: TRBV28; CDR3 length: 13; D gene: NA; clone size: NA; CDR3 protein: CASRPGQRDTQYF; CDR3 DNA: TGTGCCAGCAGGCCAGGACAGAGAGATACGCAGTATTTT
J gene: TRBJ1-2; V gene: TRBV30; CDR3 length: 12; D gene: NA; clone size: medium-sized; CDR3 protein: CAWTQDQGGYTF; CDR3 DNA: TGTGCCTGGACCCAAGACCAGGGCGGCTACACCTTC
J gene: TRBJ1-1; V gene: TRBV7-8; CDR3 length: 12; D gene: NA; clone size: NA; CDR3 protein: CASLEEPAEAFF; CDR3 DNA: TGTGCCAGCCTCGAAGAGCCAGCTGAAGCTTTCTTT
J gene: TRBJ2-7; V gene: TRBV15; CDR3 length: 13; D gene: NA; clone size: NA; CDR3 protein: CATSTKRSYEQYF; CDR3 DNA: TGTGCCACCAGCACCAAGCGCTCCTACGAGCAGTACTTC
J gene: TRBJ2-7; V gene: TRBV28; CDR3 length: 15; D gene: TRBD2; clone size: NA; CDR3 protein: CASSPTSGSWDEQYF; CDR3 DNA: TGTGCCAGCAGTCCTACTAGCGGGAGTTGGGACGAGCAGTACTTC
J gene: TRBJ2-3; V gene: TRBV7-9; CDR3 length: 15; D gene: NA; clone size: once; CDR3 protein: CASSLGTNPTDTQYF; CDR3 DNA: TGTGCCAGCAGCTTGGGTACCAACCCCACAGATACGCAGTATTTT
J gene: TRBJ2-7; V gene: TRBV7-8; CDR3 length: 13; D gene: NA; clone size: NA; CDR3 protein: CASSSNTAYEQYF; CDR3 DNA: TGTGCCAGCAGTTCTAACACTGCATACGAGCAGTACTTC
J gene: TRBJ2-7; V gene: TRBV18; CDR3 length: 16; D gene: TRBD2; clone size: NA; CDR3 protein: CASSPGLAEPDWEQYF; CDR3 DNA: TGTGCCAGCTCACCGGGCCTAGCGGAACCAGATTGGGAGCAGTACTTC
J gene: TRBJ2-1; V gene: TRBV5-1; CDR3 length: 17; D gene: TRBD2; clone size: NA; CDR3 protein: CASSLDGGAPYYNEQFF; CDR3 DNA: TGCGCCAGCAGCTTGGACGGGGGGGCCCCTTACTACAATGAGCAGTTCTTC
J gene: TRBJ2-7; V gene: TRBV19; CDR3 length: 14; D gene: TRBD2; clone size: NA; CDR3 protein: CASSIGLAGREQYF; CDR3 DNA: TGTGCCAGTAGTATTGGGCTAGCGGGGCGCGAGCAGTACTTC
J gene: TRBJ2-7; V gene: TRBV2; CDR3 length: 14; D gene: NA; clone size: NA; CDR3 protein: CASRGDRGSYEQYF; CDR3 DNA: TGTGCCAGCAGGGGGGACCGAGGGTCCTACGAGCAGTACTTC